This paragraph covers one TCR beta chain sequence. What it binds is not known. The sample belongs to a study of shared clonotypes between healthy human individuals. At the level of the study: Three plates were used per donor for CD4 naive, three for CD4 memory, two for CD8 naive and one for CD8 memory.

The CDR3 totals 15 residues. Per germline, CDR1 SGHDT and CDR2 YYEEEE. Trimming took 1 base from V and 4 from J, leaving 12 bases between them. Study processing details: Without quality scores, immunoSEQ junctional reads could not be filtered like full-length reads. Only in-frame clones appear in the TCRdb table, and some are missing; sequencing was by immunoSEQ multiplex PCR. The DNA gave D and trimming, while V, J and clone size come from that table. The sample holds about 960,000 clones, 70% to 85% seen once. Division of CD4+ cells produced a CD45RA+ naive subset and a CD45RA-negative memory subset. The study, taken as a whole, reports: Genetic and exposure-history diversity was limited by the small donor number.

Material: memory CD4+ T cells sorted from blood. The subset is: CD45RA-negative fraction. The genes are TRBV5-6 and TRBJ1-5, with D uncertain. This clonotype originated in a man between 18 and 35 years old in good health. The CDR3 DNA reads TGTGCCAGCAGCTTGTTCGGAGGAGATAATCAGCCCCAGCATTTT. This codes for CASSLFGGDNQPQHF.